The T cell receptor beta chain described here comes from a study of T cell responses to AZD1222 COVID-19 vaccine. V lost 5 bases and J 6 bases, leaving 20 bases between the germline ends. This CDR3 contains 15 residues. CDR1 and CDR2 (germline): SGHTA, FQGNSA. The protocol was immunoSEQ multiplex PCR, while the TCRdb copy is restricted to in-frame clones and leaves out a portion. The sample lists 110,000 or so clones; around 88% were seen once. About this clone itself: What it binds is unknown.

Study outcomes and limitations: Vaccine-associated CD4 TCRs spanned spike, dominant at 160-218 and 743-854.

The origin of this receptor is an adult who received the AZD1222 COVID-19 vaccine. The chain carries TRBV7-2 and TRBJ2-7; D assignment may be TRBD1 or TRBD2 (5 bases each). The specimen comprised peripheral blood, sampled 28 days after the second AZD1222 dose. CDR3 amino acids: CASSQGPYSKVEQYF. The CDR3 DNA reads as TGTGCCAGCAGCCAGGGACCTTACAGTAAGGTCGAGCAGTACTTC.